These T cell receptor beta chains were read from a single sample in a study of regulatory T cells in long-lasting Graves disease. Via MiXCR, TCRdb re-called the multiplex PCR reads, giving one row per CDR3 protein. There are roughly 380,000 distinct CDR3 sequences in the sample; 16% occur only once, and roughly 27% lies in the top ten. These data are also associated with another study on T cells in Graves' hyperthyroidism and ophthalmopathy.

The sample in question was peripheral blood mononuclear cells (PBMCs), obtained at new diagnosis, from a patient treated with antithyroid drugs. The origin of the receptors is a man between 35 and 55 years old with Graves disease. Both conserved end residues are trimmed from each CDR3.

v_call	j_call	cdr3_aa
TRBV6-9	TRBJ1-5	ASSFTDSNQPQH
TRBV5-1	TRBJ2-5	ASSPGYGQETQY
TRBV18	TRBJ1-4	ASSPSNRPNEKLF
TRBV5-1	TRBJ2-1	ASRLDSYNEQF
TRBV16	TRBJ1-5	ASSRDRAGNQPQH
TRBV10-3	TRBJ1-6	AISVSPKNSPLH
TRBV29-1	TRBJ2-3	STRTGGPTDTQY
TRBV6-9	TRBJ1-6	ASSYPTGARDSPLH
TRBV20-1	TRBJ2-7	SATGQGADEQY
TRBV12-5	TRBJ2-1	ASGLYQSSYNEQF
TRBV28	TRBJ1-1	ASSSVWGEAF
TRBV7-6	TRBJ2-1	ASSLQGAGNEQF
TRBV5-1	TRBJ1-4	ASSPGQGAGNEKLF
TRBV3-1	TRBJ2-7	ASSQAGTDYEQY
TRBV14	TRBJ1-6	ASSRWGGDSPLH
TRBV2	TRBJ2-7	ASSKDTPLEQY
TRBV20-1	TRBJ2-5	SARDPGSETQY
TRBV12-3/TRBV12-4	TRBJ2-7	ASRIAGAYEQY
TRBV28	TRBJ2-7	ASWSGDYEQY
TRBV28	TRBJ1-5	ASSFLQGPQPQH
TRBV6-1	TRBJ1-6	ASSSPLQGSSYNSPLH
TRBV27	TRBJ1-1	ASRGLEVPPEEAF